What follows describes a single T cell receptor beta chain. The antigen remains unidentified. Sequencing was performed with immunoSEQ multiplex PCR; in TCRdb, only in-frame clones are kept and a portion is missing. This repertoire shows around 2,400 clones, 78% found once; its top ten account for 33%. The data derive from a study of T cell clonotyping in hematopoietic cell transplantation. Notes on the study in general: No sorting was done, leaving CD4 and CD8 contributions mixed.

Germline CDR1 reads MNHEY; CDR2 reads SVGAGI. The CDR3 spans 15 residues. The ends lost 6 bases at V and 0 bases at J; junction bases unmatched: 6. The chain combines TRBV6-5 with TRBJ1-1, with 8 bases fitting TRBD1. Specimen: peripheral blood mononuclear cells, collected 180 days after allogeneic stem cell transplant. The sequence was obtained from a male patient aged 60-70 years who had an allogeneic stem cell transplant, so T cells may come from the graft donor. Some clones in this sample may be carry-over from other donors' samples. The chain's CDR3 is CASRMTGALNTEAFF. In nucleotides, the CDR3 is TGTGCCAGCAGGATGACAGGGGCGCTGAACACTGAAGCTTTCTTT.